This T cell receptor beta chain was sequenced during a study of blood T cell repertoires in COVID-19. On the study more broadly: The analysed material was cDNA or gDNA that came from T cells, B-cell-depleted T cells, or PBMCs.

Profiling relied on immunoSEQ multiplex PCR, and the TCRdb table lists in-frame clones only, not all of them. This sample yields approximately 280,000 clones, of which about 85% are seen a single time; roughly 2.6% belongs to the top ten. Germline values: CDR1 LNHNV, CDR2 YYDKDF (reference sequence). There are 17 residues in the CDR3. V lost 1 base to trimming and J lost 5 bases, with 18 bases between them. Either two negative PCRs, clearance, or symptom resolution qualified Cohort 3 donors as recovered. This clone has only a few counts. This sequence was found in a woman aged 45-65 years who had recovered from COVID-19. The J gene is TRBJ1-5, the V gene TRBV15; D possibly corresponds to TRBD1 (6 bases). The source material was PBMCs or T cells enriched from blood (not recorded which). CDR3 in amino acids: CATSRGFRDNLDQPQHF. CDR3 sequence (DNA): TGTGCCACCAGCAGAGGTTTTAGGGACAACCTGGATCAGCCCCAGCATTTT.